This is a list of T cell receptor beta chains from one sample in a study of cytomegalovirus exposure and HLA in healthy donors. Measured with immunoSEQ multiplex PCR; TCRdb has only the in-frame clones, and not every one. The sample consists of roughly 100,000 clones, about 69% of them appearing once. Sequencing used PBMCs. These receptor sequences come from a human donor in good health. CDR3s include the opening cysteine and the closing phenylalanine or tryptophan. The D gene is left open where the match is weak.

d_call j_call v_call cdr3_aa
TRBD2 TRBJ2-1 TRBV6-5 CASSQGLAGYNEQFF
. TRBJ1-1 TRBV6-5 CASSPWTAMNTEAFF
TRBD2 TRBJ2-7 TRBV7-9 CASSPTGLAPPYEQYF
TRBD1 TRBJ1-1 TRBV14 CASSQTLINPGQEVVQAFF
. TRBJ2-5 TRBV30 CAWSTGGGKETQYF
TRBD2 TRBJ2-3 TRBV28 CASSSPRTSGDGWGTQYF
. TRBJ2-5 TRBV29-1 CSVVVPNARDTQYF
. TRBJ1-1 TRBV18 CASSPSPPKLLNTEAFF
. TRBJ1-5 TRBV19 CASSIEGGFVNQPQHF
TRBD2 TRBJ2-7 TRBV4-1 CASSRLGLLPTYEQYF
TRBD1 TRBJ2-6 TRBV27 CASRRDRGPTWPNVLTF
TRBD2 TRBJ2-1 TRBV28 CASSATSGISYNEQFF
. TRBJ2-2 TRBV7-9 CASIMGLSGELFF
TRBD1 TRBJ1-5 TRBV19 CASSMGQGDQPQHF
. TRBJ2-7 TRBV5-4 CASSLGVGRTYEQYF
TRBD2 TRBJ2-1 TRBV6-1 CASSEGAGGLGEQFF
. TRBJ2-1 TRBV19 CASSMARRSYNERFF
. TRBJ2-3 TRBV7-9 CASSWPSTDTQYF
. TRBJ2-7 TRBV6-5 CASSYSMGDFHEQYF
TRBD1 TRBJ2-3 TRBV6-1 CASSEYGTGGLNTQYF
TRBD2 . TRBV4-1 CASSQTSGSNYEQYF
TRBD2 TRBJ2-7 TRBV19 CASSISGSTYEQYF
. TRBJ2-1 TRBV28 CASSLPTGLVQFF
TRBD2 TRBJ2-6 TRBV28 CASRLIGLAGSHVLTF
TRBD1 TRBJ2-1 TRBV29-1 CSVGTGGAITGGGEQFF
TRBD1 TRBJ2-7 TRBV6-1 CASSERKGRPGGHEQYF
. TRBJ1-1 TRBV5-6 CASSSEALKQVNTEAFF
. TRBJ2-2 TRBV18 CASSPPGQTQTHTGELFF
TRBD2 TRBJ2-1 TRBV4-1 CASSHPPGGSKYNEQFF
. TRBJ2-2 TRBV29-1 CSVGPTRTGELFF
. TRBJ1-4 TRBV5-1 CASSLAPQEKLFF
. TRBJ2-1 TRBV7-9 CASSLGGDEQFF
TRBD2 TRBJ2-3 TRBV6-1 CASSEARGTSGRKPDTQYF
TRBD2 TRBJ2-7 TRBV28 CATRPGTSGSYEQYF
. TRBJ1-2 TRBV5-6 CASSPTGQVDGYTF
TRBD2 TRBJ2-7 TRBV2 CASSPTSGGLGEQYF
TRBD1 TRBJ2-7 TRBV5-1 CASSLKDRANEQYF
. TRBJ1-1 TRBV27 CASSFSQNTEAFF
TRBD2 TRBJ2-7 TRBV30 CAWSVLAGVIHEQYF
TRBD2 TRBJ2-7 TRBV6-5 CATRGVSYEQYF
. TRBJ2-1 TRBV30 CAWSSGGHNEQFF